The 18 T cell receptor beta chains below come from one sample, sequenced in a study of shared clonotypes between healthy human individuals (dated by TCRdb to about 2020). The library was produced with the immunoSEQ multiplex PCR assay. TCRdb holds this immuneACCESS table with in-frame rearrangements only. Some clones are missing; in checked studies, unresolved V genes explain under half, and the rest has no known cause. This sample has millions of clones in its table, and 85% to 95% of those were observed once. The biggest ten clones account for under 0.15% of the sample. Sequenced input: naive CD4+ T cells sorted from blood. What the cell subset or site label conveys for this sample: CD45RA+ positively selected. The receptor source for this set is a man younger than 35 in good health.

The V gene is TRBV25-1, the J gene TRBJ2-2; 8 bases match TRBD1. V gave up 1 base and J gave up 1 base; unmatched junction bases: 2. In germline, CDR1 is MGHDK, CDR2 SYGVNS. The CDR3 is 16 amino acids. CDR3 region: CASSESGTGNTGELFF. CDR3 DNA: TGTGCCAGCAGTGAATCAGGGACAGGGAACACCGGGGAGCTGTTTTTT.

The rearrangement joins TRBV7-2 to TRBJ2-7; D not resolved. This CDR3 contains 14 residues. Trimming pared 3 bases from V and 1 base from J, leaving 10 bases between. Germline CDR1 SGHTA, CDR2 FQGNSA. CDR3 residues: CASSFRWGSYEQYF. The DNA for the CDR3 is TGTGCCAGCAGCTTCCGGTGGGGTTCCTACGAGCAGTACTTC.

J is TRBJ2-5 and V is TRBV9; 9 bases are shared with TRBD2. V gave up 4 bases and J gave up 2 bases; unmatched junction bases: 12. This CDR3 comprises 17 residues. The V gene's germline CDR1 is SGDLS and CDR2 YYNGEE. The CDR3 protein is CASSLGVAGVGQETQYF. The CDR3 nucleotides are TGTGCCAGCAGCCTCGGGGTAGCGGGGGTCGGACAAGAGACCCAGTACTTC.

V is TRBV13 and J is TRBJ2-2, with D hard to call. Germline V gives CDR1 PRHDT, CDR2 FYEKMQ (reference sequence). The CDR3 runs 14 residues. The V end lost 2 bases, the J end lost 0 bases, and 4 bases lay between the germline ends. The CDR3 nucleotides are TGTGCCAGCAGCTTACAGGCGAACACCGGGGAGCTGTTTTTT. It encodes CASSLQANTGELFF. Complete variable domain (other parts from reference TRBV13 and TRBJ2-2): AAGVIQSPRHLIKEKRETATLKCYPIPRHDTVYWYQQGPGQDPQFLISFYEKMQSDKGSIPDRFSAQQFSDYHSELNMSSLELGDSALYFCASSLQANTGELFFGEGSRLTVL.

V gene TRBV27 combines with J gene TRBJ2-1, with 9 nucleotides matching TRBD1. This CDR3 spans 17 amino acids. CDR1 MNHEY and CDR2 SMNVEV come from the germline V gene (reference sequence). The junction had 8 bases not matched to a gene; V was cut back by 2 bases and J by 3 bases. DNA for the CDR3: TGTGCCAGCAGTTTAAGGGGACAGGGCGGGGACTACAATGAGCAGTTCTTC. It codes for CASSLRGQGGDYNEQFF.

V gene TRBV30 combines with J gene TRBJ2-7, with 8 nucleotides matching TRBD2. The J segment lost 6 bases and the V segment lost 4 bases, leaving 5 bases of the junction unmatched. The CDR3 consists of 12 residues. Germline V gives CDR1 GTSNPN, CDR2 SVGIG (reference sequence). The CDR3: CAWMVAGPEQYF. The CDR3 nucleotides are TGTGCCTGGATGGTAGCGGGGCCCGAGCAGTACTTC.

On this clone: The sample carries other DNA sequences with the same CDR3. As DNA, the CDR3 is TGTGCCAGCAGCTTAGACAGGAATAATTCACCCCTCCACTTT. Amino acids: CASSLDRNNSPLHF. The J gene is TRBJ1-6, the V gene TRBV11-1, with D perhaps matching TRBD1 (5 bases). The V and J ends lost 1 base and 5 bases respectively, with 6 bases between them. Germline CDR1 and CDR2: SGHAT and FQDESV (reference sequence). The CDR3 is made up of 14 amino acids.

The chain links TRBV19 to TRBJ1-5; D remains ambiguous. The germline V gene encodes CDR1 LNHDA and CDR2 SQIVND (reference sequence). The V and J ends lost 5 bases and 2 bases respectively, with 10 bases between them. CDR3 length: 14 amino acids. The CDR3 loop reads CASSPLFGNQPQHF. The CDR3 DNA is TGTGCCAGTAGTCCACTTTTCGGCAATCAGCCCCAGCATTTT.

The chain carries TRBV27 and TRBJ2-3; no reliable D call. The CDR3 has 14 amino acids. V was pared by 0 bases and J by 5 bases, with 9 bases between. Germline values: CDR1 MNHEY, CDR2 SMNVEV (reference sequence). CDR3 nucleotides: TGTGCCAGCAGTTTATCCTCCTTGCTAGATACGCAGTATTTT. Translation: CASSLSSLLDTQYF.

This chain uses TRBV2 with TRBJ2-7, with D perhaps TRBD1 (6 bases). The germline CDR1 and CDR2 sequences are SNHLY and FYNNEI. The CDR3 runs 14 residues. V shed 6 bases and J shed 0 bases, with 12 bases lying between them. This CDR3 reads CASRNRVSSYEQYF. As DNA, the CDR3 is TGTGCCAGCAGGAACAGGGTTAGCTCCTACGAGCAGTACTTC.

The rearrangement uses TRBV6-1 and TRBJ2-3; TRBD1 is a possible D gene (6 bases). The CDR3 is 13 residues long. In germline, CDR1 is MNHNS, CDR2 SASEGT. V was clipped by 5 bases and J by 5 bases, with 11 bases between them. This chain's CDR3 is CASSRQVGDTQYF. The CDR3 region has the DNA TGTGCCAGCAGTAGACAGGTAGGAGATACGCAGTATTTT.

The V call is TRBV12-5, the J call TRBJ2-2; 9 positions agree with TRBD1. This CDR3 region has 16 residues. Trimming at V came to 2 bases and at J to 5 bases, leaving 6 bases not matched to a gene. CDR1 and CDR2 from the germline V gene are LGHNT and FRNRAP. The CDR3 DNA reads TGTGCTAGTGGTTTGAACCGGGACAGGGATACCGGGGAGCTGTTTTTT. Residues: CASGLNRDRDTGELFF.

The rearrangement links TRBV6-1 to TRBJ1-5, with TRBD1 identical over 8 bases. This CDR3 has 14 residues. Trimming cost V 1 base and J 5 bases; bases outside gene matches: 1. Germline values: CDR1 MNHNS, CDR2 SASEGT. CDR3 coding DNA: TGTGCCAGCAGTGAAGGGACAGGGTATCAGCCCCAGCATTTT. Residues: CASSEGTGYQPQHF.

The chain combines TRBV10-2 with TRBJ1-5; 10 bases align to TRBD1. Per the germline V gene, CDR1 is WSHSY and CDR2 is SAAADI. This CDR3 spans 16 amino acids. V dropped 6 bases and J dropped 2; count of bases not matched to a gene: 7. This CDR3 reads CASRGQGFGGNQPQHF. The CDR3 coding sequence is TGCGCCAGCAGGGGACAGGGGTTTGGGGGCAATCAGCCCCAGCATTTT.

The chain combines TRBV7-6 with TRBJ2-7, with a possible D match to TRBD1 (6 bases). Germline V gene data show CDR1 as SGHVS and CDR2 as FNYEAQ. Trimming took off 0 bases at V and 3 bases at J, with 15 bases between the two ends. The CDR3 consists of 16 residues. The CDR3 DNA sequence: TGTGCCAGCAGCTTAGCGGCAGGGGCTAGAGTCTACGAGCAGTACTTC. Its protein is CASSLAAGARVYEQYF.

The gene calls are TRBV6-1 and TRBJ1-1, with D unclear. V was trimmed by 6 bases and J by 0 bases, leaving 8 bases between them. Germline loops: CDR1 MNHNS, CDR2 SASEGT. The CDR3 contains 13 residues. Here the CDR3 reads CASSITVNTEAFF. The CDR3, as DNA: TGTGCCAGCAGCATCACAGTGAACACTGAAGCTTTCTTT.

The chain combines TRBV19 with TRBJ1-5; 7 nucleotides agree with TRBD1. There are 13 residues in the CDR3. The germline V gene encodes CDR1 LNHDA and CDR2 SQIVND (reference sequence). Trimming cost V 7 bases and J 7 bases; bases outside gene matches: 7. The CDR3 coding sequence is TGTGCCAGTACGACAGGGAAGAAGCAGCCCCAGCATTTT. Its protein is CASTTGKKQPQHF.

The chain joins TRBV5-8 to TRBJ1-3; no definite D call. Germline V lookup: CDR1 SGHTS, CDR2 YDEGEE. The CDR3 contains 17 residues. V dropped 1 base and J dropped 0 bases, with 14 bases sitting between them. CDR3 coding DNA: TGTGCCAGCAGCTTGACAGTACAGCTATCCTCTGGAAACACCATATATTTT. Translation gives CASSLTVQLSSGNTIYF.